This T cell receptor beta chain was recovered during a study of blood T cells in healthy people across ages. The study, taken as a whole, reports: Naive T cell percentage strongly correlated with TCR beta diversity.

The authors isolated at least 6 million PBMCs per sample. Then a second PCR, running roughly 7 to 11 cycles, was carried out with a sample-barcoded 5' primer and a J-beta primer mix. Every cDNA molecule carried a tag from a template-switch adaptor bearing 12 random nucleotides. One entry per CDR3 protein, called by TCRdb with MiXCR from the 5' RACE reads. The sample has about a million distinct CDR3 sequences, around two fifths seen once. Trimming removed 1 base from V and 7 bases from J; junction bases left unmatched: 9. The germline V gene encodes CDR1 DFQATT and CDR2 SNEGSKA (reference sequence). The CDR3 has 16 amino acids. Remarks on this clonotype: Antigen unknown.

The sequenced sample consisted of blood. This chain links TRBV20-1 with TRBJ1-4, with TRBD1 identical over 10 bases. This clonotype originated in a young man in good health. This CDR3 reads CSARGLGTGDSEKLFF. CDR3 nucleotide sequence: TGCAGTGCTAGAGGATTGGGGACAGGGGATAGTGAAAAACTGTTTTTT.